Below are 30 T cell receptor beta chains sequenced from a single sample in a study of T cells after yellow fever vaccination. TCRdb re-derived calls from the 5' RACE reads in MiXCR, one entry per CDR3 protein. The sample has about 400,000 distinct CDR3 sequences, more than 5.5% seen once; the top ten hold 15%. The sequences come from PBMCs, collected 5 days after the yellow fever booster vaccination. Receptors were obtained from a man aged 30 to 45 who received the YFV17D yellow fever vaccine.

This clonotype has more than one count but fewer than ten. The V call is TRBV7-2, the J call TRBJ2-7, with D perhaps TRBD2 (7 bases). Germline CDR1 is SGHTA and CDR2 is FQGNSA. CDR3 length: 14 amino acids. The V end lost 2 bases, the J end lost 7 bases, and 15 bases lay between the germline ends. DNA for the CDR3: TGTGCCAGCAGCTTATCAGCAGGGGAGGGTGAGCAGTACTTC. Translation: CASSLSAGEGEQYF. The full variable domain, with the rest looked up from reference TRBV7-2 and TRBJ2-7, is GAGVSQSPSNKVTEKGKDVELRCDPISGHTALYWYRQSLGQGLEFLIYFQGNSAPDKSGLPSDRFSAERTGGSVSTLTIQRTQQEDSAVYLCASSLSAGEGEQYFGPGTRLTVT.

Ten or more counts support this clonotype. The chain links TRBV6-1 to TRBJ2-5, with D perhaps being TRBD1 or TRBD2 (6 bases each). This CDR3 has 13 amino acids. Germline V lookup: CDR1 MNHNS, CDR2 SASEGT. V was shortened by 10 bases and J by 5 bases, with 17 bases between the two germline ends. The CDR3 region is CATVQGGSETQYF. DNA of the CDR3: TGTGCCACCGTACAGGGAGGAAGCGAGACCCAGTACTTC.

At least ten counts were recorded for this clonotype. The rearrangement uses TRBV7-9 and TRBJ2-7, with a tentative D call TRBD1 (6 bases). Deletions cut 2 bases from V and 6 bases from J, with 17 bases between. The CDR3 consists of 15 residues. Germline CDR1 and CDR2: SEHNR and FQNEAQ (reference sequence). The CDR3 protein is CASSLKDDRRSEQYF. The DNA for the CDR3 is TGTGCCAGCAGCTTAAAGGACGACAGGAGGAGCGAGCAGTACTTC.

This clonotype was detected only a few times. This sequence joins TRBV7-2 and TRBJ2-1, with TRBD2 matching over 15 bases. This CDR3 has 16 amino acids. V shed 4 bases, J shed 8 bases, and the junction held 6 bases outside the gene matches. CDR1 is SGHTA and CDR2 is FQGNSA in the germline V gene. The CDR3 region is CASSSGLAGGPDEQFF. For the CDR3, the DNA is TGTGCCAGCAGCTCTGGACTAGCGGGAGGGCCTGATGAGCAGTTCTTC.

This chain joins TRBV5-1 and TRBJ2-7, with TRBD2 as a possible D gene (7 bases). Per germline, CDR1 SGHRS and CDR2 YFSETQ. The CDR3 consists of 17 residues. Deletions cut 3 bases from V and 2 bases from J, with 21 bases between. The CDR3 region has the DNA TGCGCCAGCAGCTCCCGGGGGTCGGGGGGCATGACCTACGAGCAGTACTTC. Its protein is CASSSRGSGGMTYEQYF. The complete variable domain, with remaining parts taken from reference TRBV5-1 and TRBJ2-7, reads KAGVTQTPRYLIKTRGQQVTLSCSPISGHRSVSWYQQTPGQGLQFLFEYFSETQRNKGNFPGRFSGRQFSNSRSEMNVSTLELGDSALYLCASSSRGSGGMTYEQYFGPGTRLTVT.

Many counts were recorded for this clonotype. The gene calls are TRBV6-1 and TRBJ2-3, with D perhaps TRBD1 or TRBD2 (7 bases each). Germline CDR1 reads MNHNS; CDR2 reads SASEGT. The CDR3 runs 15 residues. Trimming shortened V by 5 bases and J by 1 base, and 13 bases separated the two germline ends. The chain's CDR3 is CASSPGGVGTDTQYF. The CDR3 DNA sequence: TGTGCCAGCAGTCCAGGGGGGGTCGGCACAGATACGCAGTATTTT.

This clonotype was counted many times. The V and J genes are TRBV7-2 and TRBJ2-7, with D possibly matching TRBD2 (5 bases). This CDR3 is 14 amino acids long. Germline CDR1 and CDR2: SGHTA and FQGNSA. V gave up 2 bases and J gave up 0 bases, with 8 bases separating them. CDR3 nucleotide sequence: TGTGCCAGCAGCTTAATAGGACTCTCCTACGAGCAGTACTTC. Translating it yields CASSLIGLSYEQYF.

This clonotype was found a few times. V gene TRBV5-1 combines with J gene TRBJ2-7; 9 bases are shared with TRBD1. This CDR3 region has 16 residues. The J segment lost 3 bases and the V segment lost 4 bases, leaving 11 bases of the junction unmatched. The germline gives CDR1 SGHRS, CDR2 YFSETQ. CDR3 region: CASSMGHRGPGYEQYF. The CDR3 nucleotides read TGCGCCAGCAGCATGGGTCACAGGGGGCCAGGCTACGAGCAGTACTTC.

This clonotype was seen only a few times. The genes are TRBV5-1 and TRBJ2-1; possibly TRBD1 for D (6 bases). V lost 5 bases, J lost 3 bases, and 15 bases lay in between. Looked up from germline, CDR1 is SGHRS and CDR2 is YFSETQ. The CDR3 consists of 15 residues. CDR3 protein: CASRADRLLYNEQFF. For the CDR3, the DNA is TGCGCCAGCAGGGCGGACAGACTCCTCTACAATGAGCAGTTCTTC. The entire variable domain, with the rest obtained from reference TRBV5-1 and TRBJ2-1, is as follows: KAGVTQTPRYLIKTRGQQVTLSCSPISGHRSVSWYQQTPGQGLQFLFEYFSETQRNKGNFPGRFSGRQFSNSRSEMNVSTLELGDSALYLCASRADRLLYNEQFFGPGTRLTVL.

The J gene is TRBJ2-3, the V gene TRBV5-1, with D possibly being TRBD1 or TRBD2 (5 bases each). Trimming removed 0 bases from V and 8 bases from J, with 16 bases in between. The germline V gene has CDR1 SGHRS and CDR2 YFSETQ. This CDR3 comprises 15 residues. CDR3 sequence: CASSLASGTQITQYF. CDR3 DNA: TGCGCCAGCAGCTTGGCCTCGGGGACGCAGATTACGCAGTATTTT.

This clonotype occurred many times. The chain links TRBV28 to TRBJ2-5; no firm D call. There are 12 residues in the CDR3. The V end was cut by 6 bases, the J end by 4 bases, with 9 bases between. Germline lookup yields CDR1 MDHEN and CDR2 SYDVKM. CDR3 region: CASRSHGETQYF. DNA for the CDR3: TGTGCCAGCAGATCCCATGGAGAGACCCAGTACTTC.

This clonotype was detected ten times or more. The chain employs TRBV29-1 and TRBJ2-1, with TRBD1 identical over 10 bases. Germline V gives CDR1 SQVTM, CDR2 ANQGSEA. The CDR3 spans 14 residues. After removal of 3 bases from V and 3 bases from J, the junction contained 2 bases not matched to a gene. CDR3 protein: CSVERDRGYNEQFF. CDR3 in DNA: TGCAGCGTTGAGCGGGACAGGGGCTACAATGAGCAGTTCTTC.

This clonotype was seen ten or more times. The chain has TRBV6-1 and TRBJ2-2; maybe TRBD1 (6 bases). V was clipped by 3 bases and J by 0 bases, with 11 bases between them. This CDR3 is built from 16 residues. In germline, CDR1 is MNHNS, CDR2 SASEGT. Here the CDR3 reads CASSDEHRANTGELFF. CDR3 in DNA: TGTGCCAGCAGTGACGAGCACAGGGCGAACACCGGGGAGCTGTTTTTT.

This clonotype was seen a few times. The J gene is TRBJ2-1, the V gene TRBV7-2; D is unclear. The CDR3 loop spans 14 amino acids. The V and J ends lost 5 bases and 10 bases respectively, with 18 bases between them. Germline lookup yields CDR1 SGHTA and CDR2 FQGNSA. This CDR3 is CASSPGRERQEQFF. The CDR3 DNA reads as TGTGCCAGCAGCCCTGGAAGGGAACGGCAAGAGCAGTTCTTC.

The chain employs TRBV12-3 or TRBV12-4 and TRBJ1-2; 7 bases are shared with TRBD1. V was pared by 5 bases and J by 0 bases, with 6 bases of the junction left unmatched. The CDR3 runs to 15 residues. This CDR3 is CASSAGQATNYGYTF. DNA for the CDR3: TGTGCCAGCAGTGCCGGACAGGCAACTAACTATGGCTACACCTTC.

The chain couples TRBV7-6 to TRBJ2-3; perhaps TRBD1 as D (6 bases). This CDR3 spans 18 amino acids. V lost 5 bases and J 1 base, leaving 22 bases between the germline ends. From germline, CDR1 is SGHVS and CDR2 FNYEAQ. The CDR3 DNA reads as TGTGCCAGCAGCCCCGAGGGGAGTCTAGGGGGAGGCACAGATACGCAGTATTTT. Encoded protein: CASSPEGSLGGGTDTQYF.

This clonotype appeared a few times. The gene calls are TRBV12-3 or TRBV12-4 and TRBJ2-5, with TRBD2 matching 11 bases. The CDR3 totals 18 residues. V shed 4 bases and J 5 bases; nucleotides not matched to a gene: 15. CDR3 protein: CASSSELAGDFFAETQYF. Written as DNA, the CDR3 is TGTGCCAGCAGTTCTGAACTAGCGGGAGATTTTTTTGCGGAGACCCAGTACTTC.

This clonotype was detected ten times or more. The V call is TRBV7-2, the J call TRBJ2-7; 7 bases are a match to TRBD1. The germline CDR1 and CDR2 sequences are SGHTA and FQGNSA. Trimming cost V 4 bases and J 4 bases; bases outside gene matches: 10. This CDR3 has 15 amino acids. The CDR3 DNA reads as TGTGCCAGCAGCTCCCGACAGGGTGGTATTTACGAGCAGTACTTC. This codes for CASSSRQGGIYEQYF. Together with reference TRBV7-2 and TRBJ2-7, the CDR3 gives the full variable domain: GAGVSQSPSNKVTEKGKDVELRCDPISGHTALYWYRQSLGQGLEFLIYFQGNSAPDKSGLPSDRFSAERTGGSVSTLTIQRTQQEDSAVYLCASSSRQGGIYEQYFGPGTRLTVT.

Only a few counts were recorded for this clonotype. CDR3 amino acids: CASSSRLQGSYNEQFF. The CDR3 nucleotides are TGTGCCAGCAGTTCCCGCTTACAGGGGTCCTACAATGAGCAGTTCTTC. The chain uses TRBV6-2 or TRBV6-3 and TRBJ2-1, with 7 bases that match TRBD1. Germline V gene sequence: CDR1 MNHEY, CDR2 SVGEGT. CDR3 size: 16 residues. The V gene end was trimmed by 4 bases and the J gene end by 1 base; junction bases not matched to a gene: 7.

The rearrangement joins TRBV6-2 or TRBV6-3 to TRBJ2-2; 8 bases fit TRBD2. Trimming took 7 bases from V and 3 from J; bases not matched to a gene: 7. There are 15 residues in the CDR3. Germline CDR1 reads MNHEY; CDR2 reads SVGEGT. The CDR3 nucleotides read TGTGCCAGCACCCATAGCGGGACTTACACCGGGGAGCTGTTTTTT. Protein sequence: CASTHSGTYTGELFF.

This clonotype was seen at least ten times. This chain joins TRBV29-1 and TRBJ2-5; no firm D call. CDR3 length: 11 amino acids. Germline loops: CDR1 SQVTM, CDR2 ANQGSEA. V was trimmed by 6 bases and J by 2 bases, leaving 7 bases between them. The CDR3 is CSVNLQETQYF. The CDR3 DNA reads TGCAGCGTAAATTTACAAGAGACCCAGTACTTC.

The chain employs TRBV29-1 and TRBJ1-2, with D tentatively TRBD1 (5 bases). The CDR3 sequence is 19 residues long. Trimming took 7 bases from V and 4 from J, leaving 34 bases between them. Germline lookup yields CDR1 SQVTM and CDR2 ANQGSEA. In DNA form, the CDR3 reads TGCAGCGCCCCCTTTCCCAGCGTTGGAGGGGCCCAAAGTGGCTATGGCTACACCTTC. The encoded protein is CSAPFPSVGGAQSGYGYTF.

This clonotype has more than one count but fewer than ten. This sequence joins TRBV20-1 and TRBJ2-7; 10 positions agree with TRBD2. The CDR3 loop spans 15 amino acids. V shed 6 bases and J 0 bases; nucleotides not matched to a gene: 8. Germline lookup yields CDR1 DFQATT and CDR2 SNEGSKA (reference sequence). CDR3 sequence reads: CSAFSGRLSSYEQYF. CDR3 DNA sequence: TGCAGTGCCTTTAGCGGGAGGCTTTCCTCCTACGAGCAGTACTTC.

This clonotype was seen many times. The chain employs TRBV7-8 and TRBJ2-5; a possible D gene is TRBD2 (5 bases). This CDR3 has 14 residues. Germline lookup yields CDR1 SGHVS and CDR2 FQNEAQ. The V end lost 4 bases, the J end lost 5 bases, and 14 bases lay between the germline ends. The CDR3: CASSWKDYPETQYF. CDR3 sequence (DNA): TGTGCCAGCAGCTGGAAAGACTATCCGGAGACCCAGTACTTC.

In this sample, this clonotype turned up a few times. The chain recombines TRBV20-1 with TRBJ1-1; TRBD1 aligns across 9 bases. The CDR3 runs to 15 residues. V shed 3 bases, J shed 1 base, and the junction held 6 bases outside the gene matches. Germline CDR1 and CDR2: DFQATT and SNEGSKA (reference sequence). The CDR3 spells CSASPDRGWNTEAFF. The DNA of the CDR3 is TGCAGTGCTAGCCCGGACAGGGGATGGAACACTGAAGCTTTCTTT.

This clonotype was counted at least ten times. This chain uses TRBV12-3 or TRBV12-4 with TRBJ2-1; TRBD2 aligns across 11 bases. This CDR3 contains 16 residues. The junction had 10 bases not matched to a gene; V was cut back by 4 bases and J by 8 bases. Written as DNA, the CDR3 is TGTGCCAGCAGTTCGCCCGGGACTAGCGGTCTCTATGAGCAGTTCTTC. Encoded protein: CASSSPGTSGLYEQFF.

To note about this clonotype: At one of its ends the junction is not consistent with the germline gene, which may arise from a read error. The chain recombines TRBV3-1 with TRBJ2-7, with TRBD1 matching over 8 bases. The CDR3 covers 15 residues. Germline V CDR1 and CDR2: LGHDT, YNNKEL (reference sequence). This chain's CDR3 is CATSQVGQAVYEQYF. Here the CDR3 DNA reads TGTGCCACCAGCCAAGTGGGACAGGCCGTCTACGAGCAGTACTTC.

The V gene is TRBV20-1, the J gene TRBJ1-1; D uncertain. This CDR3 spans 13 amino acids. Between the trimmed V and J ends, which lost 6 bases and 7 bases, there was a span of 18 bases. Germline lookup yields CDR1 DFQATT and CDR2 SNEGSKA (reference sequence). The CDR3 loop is CSATAESGSEAFF. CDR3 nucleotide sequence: TGCAGTGCCACCGCTGAAAGTGGCAGTGAAGCTTTCTTT.

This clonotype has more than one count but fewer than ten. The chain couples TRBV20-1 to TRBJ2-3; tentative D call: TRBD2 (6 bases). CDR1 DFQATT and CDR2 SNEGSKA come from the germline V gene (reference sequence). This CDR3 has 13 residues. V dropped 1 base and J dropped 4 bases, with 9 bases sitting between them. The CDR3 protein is CSARVPGADTQYF. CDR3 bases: TGCAGTGCTAGAGTCCCGGGAGCAGATACGCAGTATTTT.

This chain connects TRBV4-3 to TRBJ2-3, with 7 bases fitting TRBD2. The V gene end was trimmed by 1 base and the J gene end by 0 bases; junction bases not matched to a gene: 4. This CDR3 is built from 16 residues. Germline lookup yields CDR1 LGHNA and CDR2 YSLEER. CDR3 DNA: TGCGCCAGCAGCCAAGCGACTAGCCGTAGCACAGATACGCAGTATTTT. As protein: CASSQATSRSTDTQYF.